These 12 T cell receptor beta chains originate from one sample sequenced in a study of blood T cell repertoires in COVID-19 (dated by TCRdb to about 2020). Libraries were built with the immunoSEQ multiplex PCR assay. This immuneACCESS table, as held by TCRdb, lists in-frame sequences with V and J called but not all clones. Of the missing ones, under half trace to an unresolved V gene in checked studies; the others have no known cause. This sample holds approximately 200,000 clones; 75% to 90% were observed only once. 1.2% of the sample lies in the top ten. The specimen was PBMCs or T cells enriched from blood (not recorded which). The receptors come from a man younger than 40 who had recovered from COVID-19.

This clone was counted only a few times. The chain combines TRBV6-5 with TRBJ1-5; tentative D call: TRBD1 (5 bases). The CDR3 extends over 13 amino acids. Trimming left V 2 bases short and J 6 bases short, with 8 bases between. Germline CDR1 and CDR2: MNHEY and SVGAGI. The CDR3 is CASSYGGGQPQHF. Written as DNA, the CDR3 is TGTGCCAGCAGTTACGGGGGAGGTCAGCCCCAGCATTTT.

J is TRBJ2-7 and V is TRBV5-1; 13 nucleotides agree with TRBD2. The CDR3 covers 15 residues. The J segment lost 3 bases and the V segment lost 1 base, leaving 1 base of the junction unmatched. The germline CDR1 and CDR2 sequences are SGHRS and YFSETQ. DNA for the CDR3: TGCGCCAGCAGCTTGACTAGCGGGGGGGGCTACGAGCAGTACTTC. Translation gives CASSLTSGGGYEQYF. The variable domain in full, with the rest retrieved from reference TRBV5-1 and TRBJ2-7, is KAGVTQTPRYLIKTRGQQVTLSCSPISGHRSVSWYQQTPGQGLQFLFEYFSETQRNKGNFPGRFSGRQFSNSRSEMNVSTLELGDSALYLCASSLTSGGGYEQYFGPGTRLTVT.

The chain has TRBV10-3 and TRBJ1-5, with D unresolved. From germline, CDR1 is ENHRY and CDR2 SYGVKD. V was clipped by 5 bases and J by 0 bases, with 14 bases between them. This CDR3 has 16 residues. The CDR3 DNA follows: TGTGCCATCAGTCGGGAGGAGGTCCTTAGCAATCAGCCCCAGCATTTT. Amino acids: CAISREEVLSNQPQHF.

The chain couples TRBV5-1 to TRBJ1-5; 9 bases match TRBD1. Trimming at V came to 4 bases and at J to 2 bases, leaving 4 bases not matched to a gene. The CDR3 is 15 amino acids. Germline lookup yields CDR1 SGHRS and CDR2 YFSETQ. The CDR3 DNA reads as TGCGCCAGCAGCGCGGGACAGGGTGGCAATCAGCCCCAGCATTTT. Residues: CASSAGQGGNQPQHF. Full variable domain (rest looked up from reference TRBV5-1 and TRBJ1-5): KAGVTQTPRYLIKTRGQQVTLSCSPISGHRSVSWYQQTPGQGLQFLFEYFSETQRNKGNFPGRFSGRQFSNSRSEMNVSTLELGDSALYLCASSAGQGGNQPQHFGDGTRLSIL.

The CDR3 bases are TGTGCCAGCAGCTTGGCCTCAGGACAGGGGGCTGTGATCTATGGCTACACCTTC. This sequence encodes CASSLASGQGAVIYGYTF. The rearrangement uses TRBV5-4 and TRBJ1-2; 11 bases are shared with TRBD1. This CDR3 comprises 18 residues. The V and J ends lost 0 bases and 4 bases, in that order; junction bases with no gene match: 11. The V gene's germline CDR1 is SGHNT and CDR2 YYREEE (reference sequence).

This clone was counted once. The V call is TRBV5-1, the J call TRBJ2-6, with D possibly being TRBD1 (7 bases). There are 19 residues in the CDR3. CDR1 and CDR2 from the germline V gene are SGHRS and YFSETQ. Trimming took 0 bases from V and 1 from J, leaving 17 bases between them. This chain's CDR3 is CASSLVTGTAGSGANVLTF. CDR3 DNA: TGCGCCAGCAGCTTGGTTACCGGGACAGCGGGTTCTGGGGCCAACGTCCTGACTTTC.

This CDR3 reads CASSFPTEFASGTQYF. The CDR3 DNA reads as TGTGCCAGCAGTTTCCCGACGGAGTTCGCGTCCGGTACGCAGTATTTT. The genes are TRBV28 and TRBJ2-3; D uncertain. V dropped 3 bases and J dropped 8 bases, with 21 bases sitting between them. The CDR3 consists of 16 residues. Germline-derived CDR1 and CDR2 are MDHEN and SYDVKM.

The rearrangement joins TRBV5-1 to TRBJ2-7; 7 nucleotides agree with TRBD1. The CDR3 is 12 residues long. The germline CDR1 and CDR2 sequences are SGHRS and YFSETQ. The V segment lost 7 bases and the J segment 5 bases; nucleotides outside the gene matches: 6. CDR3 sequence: CASQSQGNEQYF. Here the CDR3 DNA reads TGCGCCAGCCAGTCACAGGGGAACGAGCAGTACTTC.

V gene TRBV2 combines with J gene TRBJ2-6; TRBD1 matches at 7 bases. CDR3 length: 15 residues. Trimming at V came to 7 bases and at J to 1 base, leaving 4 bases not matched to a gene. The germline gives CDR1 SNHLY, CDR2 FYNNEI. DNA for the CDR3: TGTGCCAGCACGTCAGGGGGATCTGGGGCCAACGTCCTGACTTTC. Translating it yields CASTSGGSGANVLTF.

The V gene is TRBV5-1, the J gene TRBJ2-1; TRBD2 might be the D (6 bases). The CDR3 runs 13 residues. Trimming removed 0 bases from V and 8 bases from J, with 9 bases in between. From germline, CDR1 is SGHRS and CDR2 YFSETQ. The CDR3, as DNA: TGCGCCAGCAGCTTGGTAGGGGAGGATGAGCAGTTCTTC. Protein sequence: CASSLVGEDEQFF.

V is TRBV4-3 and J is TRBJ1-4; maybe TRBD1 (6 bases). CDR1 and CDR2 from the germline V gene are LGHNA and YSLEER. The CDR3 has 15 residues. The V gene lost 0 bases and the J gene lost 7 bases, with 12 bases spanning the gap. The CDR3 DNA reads TGCGCCAGCAGCCAAGATTGGCAGGGGTCTGAAAAACTGTTTTTT. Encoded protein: CASSQDWQGSEKLFF.

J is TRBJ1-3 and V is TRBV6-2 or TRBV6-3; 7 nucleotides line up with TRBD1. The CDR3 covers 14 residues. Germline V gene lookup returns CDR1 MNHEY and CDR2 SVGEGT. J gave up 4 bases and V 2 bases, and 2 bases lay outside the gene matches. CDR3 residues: CASSYGQAGNTIYF. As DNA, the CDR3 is TGTGCCAGCAGTTACGGACAGGCCGGAAACACCATATATTTT.